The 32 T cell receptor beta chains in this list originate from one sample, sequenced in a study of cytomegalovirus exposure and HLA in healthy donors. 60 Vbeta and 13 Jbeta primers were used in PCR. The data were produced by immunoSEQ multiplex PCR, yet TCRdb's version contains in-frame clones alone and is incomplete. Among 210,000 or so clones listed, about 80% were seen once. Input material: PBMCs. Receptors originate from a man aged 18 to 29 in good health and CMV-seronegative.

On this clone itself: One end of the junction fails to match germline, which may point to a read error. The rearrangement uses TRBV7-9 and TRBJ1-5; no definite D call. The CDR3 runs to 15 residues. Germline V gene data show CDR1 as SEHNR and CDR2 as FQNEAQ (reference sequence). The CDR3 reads CVSSLGWAGQEPQHF. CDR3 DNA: TGTGTCAGCAGCTTAGGTTGGGCAGGTCAAGAGCCCCAGCATTTT.

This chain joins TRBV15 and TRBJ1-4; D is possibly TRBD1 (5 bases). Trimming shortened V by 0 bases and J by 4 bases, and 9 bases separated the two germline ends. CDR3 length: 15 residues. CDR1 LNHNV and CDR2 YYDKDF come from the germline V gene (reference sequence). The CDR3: CATSRDGGSNEKLFF. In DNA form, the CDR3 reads TGTGCCACCAGCAGAGACGGGGGAAGTAATGAAAAACTGTTTTTT.

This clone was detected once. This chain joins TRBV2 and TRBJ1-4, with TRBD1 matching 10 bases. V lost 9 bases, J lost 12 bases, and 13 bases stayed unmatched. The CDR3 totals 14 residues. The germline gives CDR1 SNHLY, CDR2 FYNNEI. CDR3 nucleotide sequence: TGTGCCAGTTATTCCGTTTGGACAGGGGGGGAACTGTTTTTT. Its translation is CASYSVWTGGELFF.

The CDR3 DNA follows: TGTGCCAGTAATTTTATGACAGGGGGGACAGATACGCAGTATTTT. Encoded protein: CASNFMTGGTDTQYF. V gene TRBV19 combines with J gene TRBJ2-3, with TRBD1 matching 9 bases. Germline CDR1 LNHDA, CDR2 SQIVND (reference sequence). Trimming removed 7 bases from V and 3 bases from J; junction bases left unmatched: 8. The CDR3 is made up of 15 amino acids.

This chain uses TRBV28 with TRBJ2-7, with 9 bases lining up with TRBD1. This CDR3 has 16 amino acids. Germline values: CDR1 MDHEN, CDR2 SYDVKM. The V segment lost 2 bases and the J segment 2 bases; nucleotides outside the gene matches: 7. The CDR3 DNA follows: TGTGCCAGCAGTTTAGCCTCCGGACAGGGGCCCTACGAGCAGTACTTC. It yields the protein CASSLASGQGPYEQYF. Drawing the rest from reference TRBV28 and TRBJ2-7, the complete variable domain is DVKVTQSSRYLVKRTGEKVFLECVQDMDHENMFWYRQDPGLGLRLIYFSYDVKMKEKGDIPEGYSVSREKKERFSLILESASTNQTSMYLCASSLASGQGPYEQYFGPGTRLTVT.

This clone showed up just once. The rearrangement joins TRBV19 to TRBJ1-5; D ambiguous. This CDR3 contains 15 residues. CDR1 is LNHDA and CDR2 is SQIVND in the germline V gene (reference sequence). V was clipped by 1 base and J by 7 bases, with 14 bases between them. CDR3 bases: TGTGCCAGTAGTATAGGAGGAATAAGTTACCAGCCCCAGCATTTT. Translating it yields CASSIGGISYQPQHF.

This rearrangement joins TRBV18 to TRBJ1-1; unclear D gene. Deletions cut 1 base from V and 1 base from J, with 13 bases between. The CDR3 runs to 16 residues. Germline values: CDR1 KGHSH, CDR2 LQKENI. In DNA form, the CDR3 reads TGTGCCAGCTCACCACGGAGTAGCATTTGGAACACTGAAGCTTTCTTT. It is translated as CASSPRSSIWNTEAFF.

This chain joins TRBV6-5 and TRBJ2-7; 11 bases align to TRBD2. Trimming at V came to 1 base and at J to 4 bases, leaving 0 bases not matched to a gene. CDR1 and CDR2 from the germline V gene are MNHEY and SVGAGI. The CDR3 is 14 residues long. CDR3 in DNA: TGTGCCAGCAGTTACTGGACTAGCGGGTACGAGCAGTACTTC. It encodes CASSYWTSGYEQYF.

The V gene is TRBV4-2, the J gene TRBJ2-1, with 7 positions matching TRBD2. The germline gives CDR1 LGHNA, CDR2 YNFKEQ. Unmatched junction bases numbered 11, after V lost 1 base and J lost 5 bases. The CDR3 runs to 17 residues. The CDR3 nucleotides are TGTGCCAGCAGCCAAGGGGTTGGGGCGGGAGAGGACAATGAGCAGTTCTTC. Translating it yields CASSQGVGAGEDNEQFF.

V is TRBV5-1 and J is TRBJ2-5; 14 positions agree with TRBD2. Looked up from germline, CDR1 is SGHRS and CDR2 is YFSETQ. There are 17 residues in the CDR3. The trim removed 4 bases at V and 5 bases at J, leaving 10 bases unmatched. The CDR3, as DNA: TGCGCCAGCAGCCCCAGGACTAGCGGGGGGAAGCGGGAGACCCAGTACTTC. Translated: CASSPRTSGGKRETQYF.

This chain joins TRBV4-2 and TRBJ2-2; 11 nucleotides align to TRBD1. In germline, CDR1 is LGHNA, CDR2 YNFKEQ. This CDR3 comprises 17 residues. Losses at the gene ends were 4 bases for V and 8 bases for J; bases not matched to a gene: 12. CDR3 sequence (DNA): TGTGCCAGCAGCCCGCAAGGACAGGGGGCCATATTTGGGGAGCTGTTTTTT. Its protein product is CASSPQGQGAIFGELFF.

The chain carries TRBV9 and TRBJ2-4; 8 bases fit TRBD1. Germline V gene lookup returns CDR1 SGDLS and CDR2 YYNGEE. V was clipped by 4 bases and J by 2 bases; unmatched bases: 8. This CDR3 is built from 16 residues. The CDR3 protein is CASSPENRGTKNIQYF. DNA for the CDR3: TGTGCCAGCAGCCCGGAGAACAGGGGGACCAAAAACATTCAGTACTTC.

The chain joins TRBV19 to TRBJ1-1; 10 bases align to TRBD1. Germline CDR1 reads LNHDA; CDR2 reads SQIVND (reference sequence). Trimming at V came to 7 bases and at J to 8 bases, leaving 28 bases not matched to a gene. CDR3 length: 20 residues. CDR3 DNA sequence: TGTGCCAGTACCCCCCTAATTCGAAGACAGGGGGCGAGGCGGGTGATGGAAGCTTTCTTT. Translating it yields CASTPLIRRQGARRVMEAFF.

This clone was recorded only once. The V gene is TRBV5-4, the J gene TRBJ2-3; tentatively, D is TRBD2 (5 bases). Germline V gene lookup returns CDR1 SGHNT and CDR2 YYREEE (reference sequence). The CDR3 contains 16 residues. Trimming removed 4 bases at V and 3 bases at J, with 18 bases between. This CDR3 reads CASSGLLGSGTDTQYF. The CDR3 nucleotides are TGTGCCAGCAGCGGCCTGCTGGGTTCGGGGACAGATACGCAGTATTTT.

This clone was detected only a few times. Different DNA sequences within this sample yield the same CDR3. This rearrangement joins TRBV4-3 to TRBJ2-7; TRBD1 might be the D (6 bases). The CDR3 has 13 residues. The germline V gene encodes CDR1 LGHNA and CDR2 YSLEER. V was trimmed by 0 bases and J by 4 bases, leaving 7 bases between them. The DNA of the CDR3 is TGCGCCAGCAGCCAAGATAGGGGGTACGAGCAGTACTTC. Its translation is CASSQDRGYEQYF.

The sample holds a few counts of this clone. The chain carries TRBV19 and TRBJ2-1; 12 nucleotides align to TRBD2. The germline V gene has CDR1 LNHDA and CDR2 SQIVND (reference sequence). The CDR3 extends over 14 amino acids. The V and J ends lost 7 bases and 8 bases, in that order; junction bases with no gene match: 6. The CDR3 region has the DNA TGTGCCAGTACACTAGCGGGAGGACTCTATGAGCAGTTCTTC. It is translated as CASTLAGGLYEQFF.

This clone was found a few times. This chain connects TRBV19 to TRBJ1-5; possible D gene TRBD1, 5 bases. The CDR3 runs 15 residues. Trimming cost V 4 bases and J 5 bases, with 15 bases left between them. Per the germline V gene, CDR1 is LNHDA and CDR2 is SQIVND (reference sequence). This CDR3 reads CASSKQAEGHQPQHF. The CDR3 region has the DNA TGTGCCAGTAGTAAACAGGCGGAGGGTCATCAGCCCCAGCATTTT.

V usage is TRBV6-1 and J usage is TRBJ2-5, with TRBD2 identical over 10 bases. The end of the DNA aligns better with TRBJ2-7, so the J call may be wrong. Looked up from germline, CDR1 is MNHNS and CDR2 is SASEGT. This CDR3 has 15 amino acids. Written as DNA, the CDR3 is TGTGCCAGCAGGATCAGGACTAGCGGTTCCTACGAGCAGTACTTC. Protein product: CASRIRTSGSYEQYF.

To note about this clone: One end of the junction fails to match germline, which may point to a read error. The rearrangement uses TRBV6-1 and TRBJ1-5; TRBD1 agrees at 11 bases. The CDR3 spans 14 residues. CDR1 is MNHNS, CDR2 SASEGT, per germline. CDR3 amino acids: CASSGQGANQPQHF. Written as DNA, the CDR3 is TGTGCTAGCAGTGGACAGGGGGCAAATCAGCCCCAGCATTTT.

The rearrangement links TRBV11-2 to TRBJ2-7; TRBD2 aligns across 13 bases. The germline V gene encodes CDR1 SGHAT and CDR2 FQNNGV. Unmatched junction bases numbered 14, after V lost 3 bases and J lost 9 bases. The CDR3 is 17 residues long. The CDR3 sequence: CASSLLLAGGPEFGQYF. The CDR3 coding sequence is TGTGCCAGCAGCTTGCTACTAGCGGGAGGGCCCGAATTTGGGCAGTACTTC.

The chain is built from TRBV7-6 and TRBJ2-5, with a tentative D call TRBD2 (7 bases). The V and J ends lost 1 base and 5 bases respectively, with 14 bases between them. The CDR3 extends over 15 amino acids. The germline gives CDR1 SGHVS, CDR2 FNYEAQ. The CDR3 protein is CASSLEAGAPETQYF. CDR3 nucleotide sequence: TGTGCCAGCAGCTTAGAGGCGGGGGCGCCTGAGACCCAGTACTTC.

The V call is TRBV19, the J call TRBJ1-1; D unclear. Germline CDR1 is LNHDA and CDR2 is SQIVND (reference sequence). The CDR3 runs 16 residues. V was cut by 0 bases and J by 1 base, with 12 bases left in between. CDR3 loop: CASSIEGPTRNTEAFF. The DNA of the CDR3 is TGTGCCAGTAGTATAGAGGGCCCCACCCGGAACACTGAAGCTTTCTTT.

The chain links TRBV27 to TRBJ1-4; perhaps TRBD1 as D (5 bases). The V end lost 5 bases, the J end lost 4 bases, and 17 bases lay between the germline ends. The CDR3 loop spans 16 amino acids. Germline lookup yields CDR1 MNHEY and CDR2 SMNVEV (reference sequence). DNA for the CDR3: TGTGCCAGCAGTAAGGGGAAGTGGGAGGATAATGAAAAACTGTTTTTT. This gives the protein CASSKGKWEDNEKLFF. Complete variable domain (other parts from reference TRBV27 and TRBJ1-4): EAQVTQNPRYLITVTGKKLTVTCSQNMNHEYMSWYRQDPGLGLRQIYYSMNVEVTDKGDVPEGYKVSRKEKRNFPLILESPSPNQTSLYFCASSKGKWEDNEKLFFGSGTQLSVL.

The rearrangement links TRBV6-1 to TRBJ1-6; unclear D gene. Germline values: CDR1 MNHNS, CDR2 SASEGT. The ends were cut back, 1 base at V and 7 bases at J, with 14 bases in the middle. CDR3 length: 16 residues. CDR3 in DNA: TGTGCCAGCAGTGAAGAGGGAGGGTCCCTAAATTCACCCCTCCACTTT. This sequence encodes CASSEEGGSLNSPLHF.

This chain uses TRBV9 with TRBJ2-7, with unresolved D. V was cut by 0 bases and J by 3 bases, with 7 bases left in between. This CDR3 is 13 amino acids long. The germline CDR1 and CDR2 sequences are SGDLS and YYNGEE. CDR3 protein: CASSVAQDYEQYF. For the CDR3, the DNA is TGTGCCAGCAGCGTAGCTCAGGACTACGAGCAGTACTTC.

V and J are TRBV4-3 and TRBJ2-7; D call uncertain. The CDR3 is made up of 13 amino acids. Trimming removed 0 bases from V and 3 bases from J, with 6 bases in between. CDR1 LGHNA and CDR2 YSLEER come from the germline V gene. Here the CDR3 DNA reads TGCGCCAGCAGCCAAGATCTAATCTACGAGCAGTACTTC. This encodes CASSQDLIYEQYF.

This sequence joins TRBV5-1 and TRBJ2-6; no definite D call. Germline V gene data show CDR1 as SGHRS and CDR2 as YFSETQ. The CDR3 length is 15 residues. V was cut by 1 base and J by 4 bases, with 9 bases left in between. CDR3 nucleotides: TGCGCCAGCAGCTTGCTCAGTGGCGGGGCCAACGTCCTGACTTTC. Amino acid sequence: CASSLLSGGANVLTF.

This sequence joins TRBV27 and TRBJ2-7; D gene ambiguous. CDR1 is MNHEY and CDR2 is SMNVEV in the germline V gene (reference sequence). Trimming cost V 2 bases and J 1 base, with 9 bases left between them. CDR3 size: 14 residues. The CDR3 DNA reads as TGTGCCAGCAGTTTAAGTGGCGGTTCCTACGAGCAGTACTTC. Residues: CASSLSGGSYEQYF.

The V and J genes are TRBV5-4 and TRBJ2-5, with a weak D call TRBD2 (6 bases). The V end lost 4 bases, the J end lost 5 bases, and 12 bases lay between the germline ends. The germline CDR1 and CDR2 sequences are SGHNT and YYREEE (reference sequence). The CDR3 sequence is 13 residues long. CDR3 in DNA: TGTGCCAGCAGCCCTGGGACTGCTGAGACCCAGTACTTC. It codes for CASSPGTAETQYF.

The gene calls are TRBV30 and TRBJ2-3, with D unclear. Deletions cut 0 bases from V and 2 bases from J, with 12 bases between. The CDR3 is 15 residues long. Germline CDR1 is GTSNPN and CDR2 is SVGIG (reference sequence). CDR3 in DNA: TGTGCCTGGAGTGTAAGAGGTGCGGCCACAGATACGCAGTATTTT. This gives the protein CAWSVRGAATDTQYF.

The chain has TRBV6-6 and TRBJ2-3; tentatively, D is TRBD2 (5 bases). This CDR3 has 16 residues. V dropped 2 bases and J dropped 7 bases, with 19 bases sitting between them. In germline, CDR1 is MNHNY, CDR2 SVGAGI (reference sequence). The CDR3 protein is CASSYPKSLAQYTQYF. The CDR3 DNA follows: TGTGCCAGCAGTTACCCAAAGTCCCTAGCACAATATACGCAGTATTTT.

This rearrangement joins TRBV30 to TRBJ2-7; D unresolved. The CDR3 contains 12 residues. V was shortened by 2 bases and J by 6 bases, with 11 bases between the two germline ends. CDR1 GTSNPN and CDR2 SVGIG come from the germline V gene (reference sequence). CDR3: CAWSISPSEQYF. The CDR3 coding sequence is TGTGCCTGGAGTATTTCCCCGAGCGAGCAGTACTTC.